One and the same sample provided the 17 T cell receptor beta chains below, sequenced in a study of blood T cell repertoires in COVID-19 (dated by TCRdb to between 2020 and 2021). Library preparation used the immunoSEQ multiplex PCR assay. Sourced from immuneACCESS, this table was stored by TCRdb with only in-frame sequences that have V and J called. A share of the clones is absent; for the studies checked, an unresolved V gene accounts for under half, and the remainder has no known explanation. Recorded for this sample are 250,000 to 300,000 clones; around 90% of them occurred a single time. 1.7% of the sample is held by the ten biggest clonotypes. Sequenced sample: PBMCs or T cells enriched from blood (not recorded which). The origin of the receptors is a middle-aged woman who had recovered from COVID-19.

This rearrangement joins TRBV3-1 (or the pseudogene TRBV3-2) to TRBJ2-2, with a possible D match to TRBD2 (5 bases). V was trimmed by 3 bases and J by 7 bases, leaving 15 bases between them. Germline CDR1 and CDR2: LGHDT and YNNKEL (reference sequence). CDR3 size: 15 residues. CDR3 amino acids: CASSHFSGLIGELFF. The CDR3 coding sequence is TGTGCCAGCAGCCACTTCTCGGGGTTGATCGGGGAGCTGTTTTTT.

The chain employs TRBV7-9 and TRBJ1-3; TRBD1 matches 9 bases. Losses at the gene ends were 5 bases for V and 0 bases for J; bases not matched to a gene: 5. The CDR3 is 16 amino acids. Germline lookup yields CDR1 SEHNR and CDR2 FQNEAQ (reference sequence). The CDR3 nucleotides read TGTGCCAGCAGCAAGGGGGACAGGGACTCTGGAAACACCATATATTTT. It specifies CASSKGDRDSGNTIYF.

V gene TRBV5-4 combines with J gene TRBJ2-5; 8 nucleotides match TRBD1. Unmatched junction bases numbered 4, after V lost 4 bases and J lost 2 bases. CDR1 is SGHNT and CDR2 is YYREEE in the germline V gene (reference sequence). This CDR3 spans 14 amino acids. CDR3 nucleotide sequence: TGTGCCAGCAGCGAGGGACAGGCGCAAGAGACCCAGTACTTC. The encoded protein is CASSEGQAQETQYF.

The chain uses TRBV19 and TRBJ2-2, with TRBD2 matching 8 bases. The germline CDR1 and CDR2 sequences are LNHDA and SQIVND (reference sequence). CDR3 length equals 15 residues. V dropped 3 bases and J dropped 4; count of bases not matched to a gene: 4. The CDR3 loop reads CASSIAGGLTGELFF. In nucleotides, the CDR3 is TGTGCCAGTAGTATTGCGGGGGGACTCACCGGGGAGCTGTTTTTT.

The CDR3 coding sequence is TGTGCCAGCTCACCCGGACAGGGGTCCTACAATGAGCAGTTCTTC. This sequence encodes CASSPGQGSYNEQFF. This chain links TRBV18 with TRBJ2-1; TRBD1 matches 9 bases. V shed 3 bases and J 1 base; nucleotides not matched to a gene: 1. Germline loops: CDR1 KGHSH, CDR2 LQKENI. CDR3 size: 15 residues.

The chain is built from TRBV29-1 and TRBJ2-2, with 8 bases that match TRBD2. The CDR3 covers 14 residues. V shed 4 bases, J shed 4 bases, and the junction held 5 bases outside the gene matches. CDR1 is SQVTM and CDR2 is ANQGSEA in the germline V gene. The CDR3 nucleotides are TGCAGCGTTGTCAGCGGGAGTCTCACCGGGGAGCTGTTTTTT. This codes for CSVVSGSLTGELFF.

The chain links TRBV6-5 to TRBJ2-7; TRBD1 is a possible D gene (5 bases). The CDR3 loop spans 13 amino acids. V lost 6 bases and J lost 3, with 12 bases in between. Germline loops: CDR1 MNHEY, CDR2 SVGAGI. The CDR3 protein is CASRTTADYEQYF. For the CDR3, the DNA is TGTGCCAGCAGGACGACAGCAGACTACGAGCAGTACTTC.

CDR3 loop: CAWSPGAGGVYGYTF. The CDR3 DNA sequence: TGTGCCTGGAGCCCGGGGGCAGGGGGCGTCTATGGCTACACCTTC. This rearrangement joins TRBV30 to TRBJ1-2; TRBD1 aligns across 8 bases. This CDR3 spans 15 amino acids. CDR1 GTSNPN and CDR2 SVGIG come from the germline V gene (reference sequence). The junction had 10 bases not matched to a gene; V was cut back by 3 bases and J by 4 bases.

This clone was found a few times. In the same sample, other DNA sequences code for this CDR3. CDR3 sequence (DNA): TGTGCCAGCAGTGCTAGCACAGATACGCAGTATTTT. Its translation: CASSASTDTQYF. This chain connects TRBV2 to TRBJ2-3; D gene ambiguous. The CDR3 runs 12 residues. Germline loops: CDR1 SNHLY, CDR2 FYNNEI. V was clipped by 4 bases and J by 0 bases, with 2 bases between them.

There are a few counts of this clone. DNA for the CDR3: TGTGCCAGTAGCACCCGGGACAGGGTGGTGGGAAACACCATATATTTT. Protein: CASSTRDRVVGNTIYF. The chain couples TRBV19 to TRBJ1-3; 9 bases align to TRBD1. V dropped 6 bases and J dropped 4; count of bases not matched to a gene: 10. The germline gives CDR1 LNHDA, CDR2 SQIVND (reference sequence). The CDR3 is made up of 16 amino acids.

The rearrangement uses TRBV19 and TRBJ2-7, with a weak D call TRBD1 (7 bases). The germline V and J ends were trimmed by 3 bases and 0 bases, with 18 bases remaining between them. The CDR3 has 17 residues. CDR1 and CDR2 (germline): LNHDA, SQIVND (reference sequence). The CDR3 DNA reads as TGTGCCAGTAGTATTCAGGCGGGACAGAGGATCTCCTACGAGCAGTACTTC. Its protein is CASSIQAGQRISYEQYF. Looking up the rest from reference TRBV19 and TRBJ2-7 gives the full variable domain: DGGITQSPKYLFRKEGQNVTLSCEQNLNHDAMYWYRQDPGQGLRLIYYSQIVNDFQKGDIAEGYSVSREKKESFPLTVTSAQKNPTAFYLCASSIQAGQRISYEQYFGPGTRLTVT.

In its sample, this clone was seen a few times. The chain links TRBV30 to TRBJ2-7, with 8 positions matching TRBD1. The germline V gene has CDR1 GTSNPN and CDR2 SVGIG (reference sequence). The CDR3 consists of 13 residues. V shed 5 bases and J 3 bases; nucleotides not matched to a gene: 6. Written as DNA, the CDR3 is TGTGCCTGGGCGGGACAGGACAACTACGAGCAGTACTTC. This sequence encodes CAWAGQDNYEQYF.

The V gene is TRBV9, the J gene TRBJ1-1; D unclear. V was cut by 2 bases and J by 1 base, with 9 bases left in between. The CDR3 is 14 amino acids. Germline-derived CDR1 and CDR2 are SGDLS and YYNGEE. The DNA of the CDR3 is TGTGCCAGCAGCGTCTACGATTGGAACACTGAAGCTTTCTTT. Translating gives CASSVYDWNTEAFF.

The table lists this clone with a count of one. The genes are TRBV19 and TRBJ1-2; weak D call: TRBD1 (5 bases). This CDR3 comprises 17 residues. V gave up 2 bases and J gave up 6 bases, with 22 bases separating them. The V gene's germline CDR1 is LNHDA and CDR2 SQIVND (reference sequence). The CDR3: CASSIKRSGWLMNGYTF. The CDR3 DNA sequence: TGTGCCAGTAGTATAAAACGGTCAGGGTGGTTAATGAATGGCTACACCTTC. Looking up the rest from reference TRBV19 and TRBJ1-2 gives the full variable domain: DGGITQSPKYLFRKEGQNVTLSCEQNLNHDAMYWYRQDPGQGLRLIYYSQIVNDFQKGDIAEGYSVSREKKESFPLTVTSAQKNPTAFYLCASSIKRSGWLMNGYTFGSGTRLTVV.

The chain employs TRBV6-5 and TRBJ1-2, with TRBD1 as a possible D gene (5 bases). Trimming removed 6 bases from V and 6 bases from J, with 17 bases in between. The CDR3 runs to 14 residues. The germline V gene has CDR1 MNHEY and CDR2 SVGAGI. The CDR3 sequence: CASSRGVLSNGYTF. The CDR3 region has the DNA TGTGCCAGCAGCCGGGGGGTGCTCTCTAATGGCTACACCTTC.

The rearrangement joins TRBV19 to TRBJ2-1, with TRBD2 as a possible D gene (6 bases). V dropped 5 bases and J dropped 4 bases, with 12 bases sitting between them. The germline V gene encodes CDR1 LNHDA and CDR2 SQIVND (reference sequence). CDR3 length: 14 residues. The CDR3 reads CASSEAGTYNEQFF. In nucleotides, the CDR3 is TGTGCCAGTAGTGAGGCCGGGACTTACAATGAGCAGTTCTTC.

This CDR3 is CASSLNRAYGYTF. CDR3 sequence (DNA): TGCGCCAGCAGCTTAAACAGGGCATATGGCTACACCTTC. The V and J genes are TRBV5-1 and TRBJ1-2, with D perhaps TRBD1 (6 bases). Germline assignment: CDR1 SGHRS and CDR2 YFSETQ. This CDR3 spans 13 amino acids. With 2 bases removed from V and 5 bases from J, the gap between germline ends came to 10 bases.